The rows below give T cell receptor beta chains drawn from one sample of a study of cytomegalovirus exposure and HLA in healthy donors. The method was immunoSEQ multiplex PCR; TCRdb's version includes in-frame clones alone and lacks a portion of them. The sample contains under 150,000 clones, roughly 80% of which appear only once. Input material: PBMCs. The receptors derive from a woman aged 40-49 years in good health and CMV-seropositive. Both conserved end residues are part of each CDR3. The D gene is left open where the match is weak. Size is stated for part of the rows, as once, few or many counts, or as a class when the clone is expanded.

CDR3aa | CDR3nt | abundance | j_gene | v_gene | d_gene
CASSFLSGGKSEAFF | TGTGCCAGCAGCTTTTTATCAGGCGGGAAATCTGAAGCTTTCTTT | once | TRBJ1-1 | TRBV7-9 | NA
CASRTGTLYTGELFF | TGTGCCAGTAGGACCGGGACACTTTACACCGGGGAGCTGTTTTTT | NA | TRBJ2-2 | TRBV19 | NA
CASSLSASGETQYF | TGTGCCAGCAGCCTTAGCGCGTCGGGGGAGACCCAGTACTTC | NA | TRBJ2-5 | TRBV7-7 | NA
CASSLADSSSGNTIYF | TGTGCCAGCAGCTTAGCCGACAGCTCCTCTGGAAACACCATATATTTT | once | TRBJ1-3 | TRBV7-9 | NA
CAISEYPLEQYF | TGTGCCATCAGTGAGTATCCCCTCGAGCAGTACTTC | NA | TRBJ2-7 | TRBV10-3 | NA
CASSLAGGGGDTQYF | TGTGCCAGCAGTTTAGCGGGGGGGGGTGGAGATACGCAGTATTTT | NA | TRBJ2-3 | TRBV27 | TRBD2
CASSLGVRGSQETQYF | TGCGCCAGCAGCTTGGGGGTACGGGGGTCCCAAGAGACCCAGTACTTC | NA | TRBJ2-5 | TRBV5-1 | NA
CAWSVTRAGELFF | TGTGCCTGGAGTGTTACTAGGGCCGGGGAGCTGTTTTTT | few | TRBJ2-2 | TRBV30 | NA
CASSFLEGRESYGYTF | TGTGCCAGCAGCTTCCTGGAGGGCCGGGAATCCTATGGCTACACCTTC | NA | TRBJ1-2 | TRBV5-6 | NA
CASSLEQGGGGETQYF | TGTGCCAGCAGCTTAGAACAGGGGGGTGGGGGAGAGACCCAGTACTTC | few | TRBJ2-5 | TRBV11-2 | TRBD1
CASSHGHGVSYEQYF | TGTGCCAGCAGCCACGGTCACGGGGTATCCTACGAGCAGTACTTC | once | TRBJ2-7 | TRBV6-5 | NA
CASSEGRGNEQFF | TGTGCCAGCAGTGAAGGCAGGGGAAATGAGCAGTTCTTC | once | TRBJ2-1 | TRBV6-1 | NA